This TCR beta chain was sequenced in a study of response to subunit inactivated influenza vaccine. General study points: Researchers suggested that each seasonal influenza vaccination recruits few new T cells.

Each CDR3 protein gets one entry after TCRdb re-called the RT-PCR reads with MiXCR. Of about 190,000 distinct CDR3 sequences listed, about an eighth are singletons. The CDR3 covers 13 residues. The ends were cut back, 4 bases at V and 9 bases at J, with 13 bases in the middle. Germline CDR1 reads MNHEY; CDR2 reads SVGEGT. With respect to this clonotype: Its matching antigen is unknown.

This specimen consisted of CD8+ T cells sorted from PBMCs, obtained approximately 5 days after vaccination. V and J are TRBV6-2 or TRBV6-3 and TRBJ2-1; D call uncertain. The clonotype originates from a man aged 50 or older who received an inactivated influenza vaccine. CDR3 loop: CASSLSYEAEQFF. DNA for the CDR3: TGTGCCAGCAGTTTGTCGTACGAGGCTGAGCAGTTCTTC.